These 25 T cell receptor beta chains originate from one sample sequenced in a study of somatic mutations in cytotoxic T cells in rheumatoid arthritis. Repertoires were generated with immunoSEQ multiplex PCR, while TCRdb's copy carries only in-frame clones and drops some. This sample has 9,500 to 15,000 clones, with around 86% found just once. The sequencing input was CD8+ T cells sorted from blood. These receptor sequences come from a woman aged 55-69 years in good health.

The J gene is TRBJ1-5, the V gene TRBV29-1, with 9 nucleotides matching TRBD1. CDR3 length equals 17 residues. Germline V gives CDR1 SQVTM, CDR2 ANQGSEA. J lost 6 bases, V lost 6 bases, and 18 bases had no gene match. The CDR3: CSVRLTGGGDPGQPQHF. The CDR3 DNA follows: TGCAGCGTCCGTCTGACAGGGGGGGGAGACCCAGGTCAGCCCCAGCATTTT.

J is TRBJ1-1 and V is TRBV15, with 10 bases that match TRBD1. V lost 5 bases, J lost 6 bases, and 9 bases stayed unmatched. CDR1 and CDR2 from the germline V gene are LNHNV and YYDKDF (reference sequence). The CDR3 runs to 15 residues. The chain's CDR3 is CATSARDRGLPEAFF. CDR3 bases: TGTGCCACCAGCGCCCGGGACAGGGGTTTACCTGAAGCTTTCTTT.

V and J are TRBV5-2 and TRBJ2-6; the D call of TRBD2 is as the table states it, not checked on the DNA. TRBV5-2 is an annotated pseudogene. The CDR3 totals 18 residues. Here the CDR3 reads CASNMEGEYTSRANVLTF. For the CDR3, the DNA is TGTGCCAGCAACATGGAAGGAGAGTACACAAGTCGGGCCAACGTCCTGACTTTC.

V usage is TRBV6-4 and J usage is TRBJ1-5; D is perhaps TRBD1 (5 bases). This CDR3 spans 16 amino acids. Per the germline V gene, CDR1 is MRHNA and CDR2 is SNTAGT. Trimming stripped 6 bases from V and 4 bases from J, with 19 bases between. The CDR3 nucleotides read TGTGCCAGCAGCGCCCGTACTGGGGGAGGTAATCAGCCCCAGCATTTT. This gives the protein CASSARTGGGNQPQHF.

The gene calls are TRBV9 and TRBJ2-1; TRBD1 is a possible D gene (6 bases). Looked up from germline, CDR1 is SGDLS and CDR2 is YYNGEE. The CDR3 covers 16 residues. V shed 4 bases and J shed 0 bases, with 14 bases lying between them. The CDR3 DNA reads as TGTGCCAGCAGCCCCTGGACAGCCTTCTCCTACAATGAGCAGTTCTTC. Its protein is CASSPWTAFSYNEQFF.

This clone rates as medium-sized. The chain joins TRBV19 to TRBJ2-3; D is ambiguous. The CDR3 is made up of 14 amino acids. Trimming stripped 5 bases from V and 1 base from J, with 10 bases between. Germline V CDR1 and CDR2: LNHDA, SQIVND (reference sequence). CDR3 sequence (DNA): TGTGCCAGTAGTGCTTACTATGGCACAGATACGCAGTATTTT. Its translation: CASSAYYGTDTQYF.

V and J are TRBV2 and TRBJ1-1; 10 bases fit TRBD1. V trimming: 6 bases; J trimming: 0 bases; junction bases outside the gene matches: 1. Germline V gene data show CDR1 as SNHLY and CDR2 as FYNNEI. The CDR3 runs to 14 residues. CDR3 sequence: CASRGQGMNTEAFF. CDR3 nucleotide sequence: TGTGCCAGCAGGGGACAGGGGATGAACACTGAAGCTTTCTTT.

The chain has TRBV28 and TRBJ2-3; D remains unclear. Trimming cost V 4 bases and J 2 bases, with 10 bases left between them. This CDR3 is built from 14 residues. Germline values: CDR1 MDHEN, CDR2 SYDVKM. The chain's CDR3 is CASSSVAYTDTQYF. The CDR3 bases are TGTGCCAGCAGTTCCGTTGCCTACACAGATACGCAGTATTTT.

Only one count was recorded for this clone. V and J are TRBV7-2 and TRBJ2-5; a weak D match, TRBD2 (6 bases). Germline CDR1 and CDR2: SGHTA and FQGNSA. The CDR3 runs to 16 residues. The V end lost 2 bases, the J end lost 5 bases, and 18 bases lay between the germline ends. The CDR3 DNA reads TGTGCCAGCAGCTTACATCCGGAGGGCTTGGGGGAGACCCAGTACTTC. As protein: CASSLHPEGLGETQYF.

V and J are TRBV5-8 and TRBJ1-5; D not certain. V lost 1 base and J lost 0, with 5 bases in between. Looked up from germline, CDR1 is SGHTS and CDR2 is YDEGEE. The CDR3 runs to 14 residues. This CDR3 reads CASSLTDSNQPQHF. As DNA, the CDR3 is TGTGCCAGCAGCTTGACAGATAGCAATCAGCCCCAGCATTTT. The full variable domain, its missing parts supplied by reference TRBV5-8 and TRBJ1-5, is EAGVTQSPTHLIKTRGQQATLRCSPISGHTSVYWYQQALGLGLQFLLWYDEGEERNRGNFPPRFSGRQFPNYSSELNVNALELEDSALYLCASSLTDSNQPQHFGDGTRLSIL.

This clone was observed a single time. The chain carries TRBV5-4 and TRBJ1-4, with 11 bases aligning to TRBD1. Looked up from germline, CDR1 is SGHNT and CDR2 is YYREEE (reference sequence). V lost 2 bases and J lost 2; bases outside the gene matches: 14. This CDR3 has 20 amino acids. Here the CDR3 reads CASSFQPGQGDQTTNEKLFF. For the CDR3, the DNA is TGTGCCAGCAGCTTTCAACCGGGACAGGGGGACCAGACGACTAATGAAAAACTGTTTTTT.

This clone was seen only a few times. The chain employs TRBV7-9 and TRBJ2-5, with unresolved D. Germline-derived CDR1 and CDR2 are SEHNR and FQNEAQ (reference sequence). V was shortened by 1 base and J by 2 bases, with 8 bases between the two germline ends. The CDR3 length is 14 residues. The CDR3 is CASSLVQSQETQYF. CDR3 nucleotide sequence: TGTGCCAGCAGCTTAGTACAGTCACAAGAGACCCAGTACTTC.

The rearrangement joins TRBV2 to TRBJ2-2; the D gene is possibly TRBD1 (5 bases). The CDR3 runs to 14 residues. Trimming removed 10 bases from V and 1 base from J, with 13 bases in between. The germline CDR1 and CDR2 sequences are SNHLY and FYNNEI. CDR3 DNA: TGTGCCACTCTGGGGCAGGGGAACACCGGGGAGCTGTTTTTT. Amino acids: CATLGQGNTGELFF.

The chain carries TRBV6-1 and TRBJ2-7; the match to TRBD1 covers 7 bases. The CDR3 contains 13 residues. V trimming: 11 bases; J trimming: 5 bases; junction bases outside the gene matches: 12. Germline CDR1 reads MNHNS; CDR2 reads SASEGT. CDR3 DNA: TGTGCCGACATGGACAGGCCCGTAAACGAGCAGTACGTC. The encoded protein is CADMDRPVNEQYV.

The chain uses TRBV7-9 and TRBJ2-1; possibly TRBD1 for D (5 bases). V dropped 6 bases and J dropped 2 bases, with 14 bases sitting between them. The CDR3 sequence is 15 residues long. Germline V CDR1 and CDR2: SEHNR, FQNEAQ (reference sequence). The CDR3 here is CASRAQAVTYNEQFF. In nucleotides, the CDR3 is TGTGCCAGCAGAGCACAGGCCGTAACCTACAATGAGCAGTTCTTC. The variable domain in full, with the rest retrieved from reference TRBV7-9 and TRBJ2-1, is DTGVSQNPRHKITKRGQNVTFRCDPISEHNRLYWYRQTLGQGPEFLTYFQNEAQLEKSRLLSDRFSAERPKGSFSTLEIQRTEQGDSAMYLCASRAQAVTYNEQFFGPGTRLTVL.

The V gene is TRBV7-3, the J gene TRBJ1-1, with D hard to call. CDR1 is SGHTA and CDR2 is FQGTGA in the germline V gene. This CDR3 spans 13 amino acids. V lost 2 bases and J 0 bases, leaving 4 bases between the germline ends. CDR3 residues: CASSLDMNTEAFF. CDR3 nucleotide sequence: TGTGCCAGCAGCTTAGACATGAACACTGAAGCTTTCTTT.

The rearrangement links TRBV7-8 to TRBJ2-3; tentative D call: TRBD2 (6 bases). CDR1 and CDR2 (germline): SGHVS, FQNEAQ. Trimming left V 7 bases short and J 0 bases short, with 11 bases between. This CDR3 region has 14 residues. CDR3 coding DNA: TGTGCCAGCATTGGGGGGTACAGCACAGATACGCAGTATTTT. Its translation: CASIGGYSTDTQYF.

This chain links TRBV7-2 with TRBJ2-1; 12 bases fit TRBD2. The V and J ends lost 4 bases and 4 bases, in that order; junction bases with no gene match: 2. The CDR3 covers 15 residues. CDR1 is SGHTA and CDR2 is FQGNSA in the germline V gene. The CDR3 nucleotides read TGTGCCAGCAGCTCTAGCGGGGGGGCTTACAATGAGCAGTTCTTC. Encoded protein: CASSSSGGAYNEQFF. The full variable domain, rest sourced from reference TRBV7-2 and TRBJ2-1, is GAGVSQSPSNKVTEKGKDVELRCDPISGHTALYWYRQSLGQGLEFLIYFQGNSAPDKSGLPSDRFSAERTGGSVSTLTIQRTQQEDSAVYLCASSSSGGAYNEQFFGPGTRLTVL.

The genes are TRBV2 and TRBJ1-3; the match to TRBD1 covers 10 bases. V was pared by 10 bases and J by 0 bases, with 9 bases of the junction left unmatched. This CDR3 comprises 16 residues. Germline assignment: CDR1 SNHLY and CDR2 FYNNEI. DNA of the CDR3: TGTGCCACCCCCGGGACAGGGGCCGTCTCTGGAAACACCATATATTTT. It translates to CATPGTGAVSGNTIYF. The full variable domain, its missing parts supplied by reference TRBV2 and TRBJ1-3, is EPEVTQTPSHQVTQMGQEVILRCVPISNHLYFYWYRQILGQKVEFLVSFYNNEISEKSEIFDDQFSVERPDGSNFTLKIRSTKLEDSAMYFCATPGTGAVSGNTIYFGEGSWLTVV.

The genes are TRBV27 and TRBJ2-1, with TRBD2 identical over 12 bases. Germline V gives CDR1 MNHEY, CDR2 SMNVEV (reference sequence). V trimming: 5 bases; J trimming: 7 bases; junction bases outside the gene matches: 3. This CDR3 is built from 14 residues. As DNA, the CDR3 is TGTGCCAGCAGTCTTGGACTAGCGGGAAATGAGCAGTTCTTC. This sequence encodes CASSLGLAGNEQFF.

In its sample, this clone was seen a few times. The rearrangement joins TRBV19 to TRBJ1-1; tentatively, D is TRBD1 (5 bases). Germline CDR1 reads LNHDA; CDR2 reads SQIVND (reference sequence). The CDR3 is made up of 13 amino acids. Between the trimmed V and J ends, which lost 9 bases and 1 base, there was a span of 12 bases. Here the CDR3 DNA reads TGTGCCAGCTCCTGGACACAGAACACTGAAGCTTTCTTT. Translation gives CASSWTQNTEAFF.

The V gene is TRBV5-8, the J gene TRBJ2-7, with 9 bases lining up with TRBD1. The CDR3 loop spans 14 amino acids. The germline CDR1 and CDR2 sequences are SGHTS and YDEGEE. The V gene end was trimmed by 5 bases and the J gene end by 2 bases; junction bases not matched to a gene: 5. This CDR3 is CASSAGTGTYEQYF. CDR3 DNA: TGTGCCAGCAGTGCCGGGACAGGGACCTACGAGCAGTACTTC.

A word on this clone: The conserved phenylalanine or tryptophan normally closing the CDR3 is absent here, so this likely arose from a read error. This chain joins TRBV4-1 and TRBJ1-6; D remains ambiguous. Germline V gene lookup returns CDR1 MGHRA and CDR2 YSYEKL. This CDR3 has 16 residues. CDR3 in amino acids: CASSRAEIAYNSPLHV. As DNA, the CDR3 is TGCGCCAGCAGCCGGGCTGAAATCGCCTATAATTCTCCCCTCCACGTT.

The chain is built from TRBV27 and TRBJ1-3; no reliable D call. Trimming removed 3 bases at V and 0 bases at J, with 15 bases between. From germline, CDR1 is MNHEY and CDR2 SMNVEV (reference sequence). This CDR3 spans 17 amino acids. The CDR3 spells CASSLEGPAYSGNTIYF. CDR3 sequence (DNA): TGTGCCAGCAGTTTGGAGGGCCCAGCTTACTCTGGAAACACCATATATTTT.

The genes are TRBV5-1 and TRBJ2-6; 9 nucleotides line up with TRBD1. This CDR3 has 18 amino acids. In germline, CDR1 is SGHRS, CDR2 YFSETQ. The V gene end was trimmed by 4 bases and the J gene end by 0 bases; junction bases not matched to a gene: 8. CDR3 sequence reads: CASSPQQGASSGANVLTF. CDR3 in DNA: TGCGCCAGCAGCCCCCAACAGGGGGCGAGCTCTGGGGCCAACGTCCTGACTTTC.